Following are 6 T cell receptor beta chains from one sample sequenced in a study of blood T cells in healthy people across ages. Sample-barcoded 5' priming and a J-beta primer mix drove a second PCR of roughly 6 to 12 cycles. TCRdb used MiXCR to reprocess the 5' RACE reads, holding one entry per CDR3 protein. The profile shows about 1 million distinct CDR3 sequences, less than 25% of them singletons. The data also belong to a second study, concerning T cells of mothers and their children.

The sample taken for sequencing was blood. These receptors came from a girl under 10 years old in good health.

Ten or more counts support this clonotype. The gene calls are TRBV7-2 and TRBJ2-1; D is ambiguous. Trimming stripped 1 base from V and 8 bases from J, with 3 bases between. The CDR3 consists of 11 residues. Germline CDR1 SGHTA, CDR2 FQGNSA. CDR3 in DNA: TGTGCCAGCAGCTTAGTCCATGAGCAGTTCTTC. Protein: CASSLVHEQFF.

This clonotype was seen a few times. This chain joins TRBV5-1 and TRBJ2-5; D remains unclear. Germline V gene sequence: CDR1 SGHRS, CDR2 YFSETQ. The CDR3 covers 17 residues. Trimming left V 4 bases short and J 0 bases short, with 19 bases between. CDR3 in amino acids: CASSTQGPLGYQETQYF. CDR3 bases: TGCGCCAGCAGCACCCAAGGACCCCTTGGGTACCAAGAGACCCAGTACTTC.

This clonotype was seen a handful of times. The rearrangement links TRBV13 to TRBJ2-5, with D tentatively TRBD2 (6 bases). This CDR3 has 15 residues. Trimming cost V 4 bases and J 1 base, with 13 bases left between them. Germline V lookup: CDR1 PRHDT, CDR2 FYEKMQ (reference sequence). CDR3 in DNA: TGTGCCAGCAGCTCCGCCGCGGGGTCCCAAGAGACCCAGTACTTC. Translated: CASSSAAGSQETQYF.

With regard to this clonotype: At one end, the junction sequence differs from germline, possibly due to a read error. The genes are TRBV10-3 and TRBJ2-5; 9 nucleotides match TRBD2. This CDR3 is built from 17 residues. The germline CDR1 and CDR2 sequences are ENHRY and SYGVKD. The CDR3 DNA reads as TGTGCCATCAGTGAGTCCGCTAGCGGGGCCCCACAAGAGACCCAGCACTTC. This codes for CAISESASGAPQETQHF.

This clonotype was observed a handful of times. The chain employs TRBV28 and TRBJ1-6; possible D gene TRBD1, 6 bases. V was pared by 8 bases and J by 8 bases, with 16 bases between. Germline V lookup: CDR1 MDHEN, CDR2 SYDVKM. This CDR3 contains 14 residues. The CDR3 DNA reads TGTGCCAGCTGTCACGACAGGTTGGATTCACCCCTCCACTTT. Amino acids: CASCHDRLDSPLHF.

In the case of this clonotype: One end of the junction fails to match germline, which may point to a read error. V and J are TRBV2 and TRBJ2-1, with D hard to call. The J call is in doubt because the DNA end fits TRBJ2-7 better. The CDR3 contains 13 residues. Germline V CDR1 and CDR2: SNHLY, FYNNEI. The CDR3 is CASIELTSYEQYF. DNA for the CDR3: TGTGCCAGCATTGAACTCACTTCTTACGAGCAGTACTTC.